The 11 T cell receptor beta chains reported below all come from one sample, sequenced in a study of T cell responses to AZD1222 COVID-19 vaccine. The method was immunoSEQ multiplex PCR; TCRdb's version includes in-frame clones alone and lacks a portion of them. The data hold about 96,000 clones, with 85% to 90% observed a single time. This specimen was peripheral blood, taken on day 0 of AZD1222 vaccination. The receptors here all came from an adult in good health.

The CDR3 reads CASRRPQGANNEQFF. CDR3 coding DNA: TGTGCAAGTCGCCGACCACAGGGGGCCAACAATGAGCAGTTCTTC. The chain is built from TRBV12-2 and TRBJ2-1; TRBD1 reflects the table's D call only, with no check against the DNA. TRBV12-2 is recorded as a pseudogene. The CDR3 length is 15 residues.

The chain employs TRBV21-1 and TRBJ1-4. TRBV21-1 is described as a pseudogene. The CDR3 sequence is 17 residues long. The DNA for the CDR3 is TGTGCCAGCAGCAAAGAAAGGAGGGGCGCCCTTAATGAAAAACTGTTTTTT. Protein sequence: CASSKERRGALNEKLFF.

This clone was recorded a few times. This chain links TRBV27 with TRBJ2-7; 7 nucleotides match TRBD1. Looked up from germline, CDR1 is MNHEY and CDR2 is SMNVEV (reference sequence). V dropped 4 bases and J dropped 5; count of bases not matched to a gene: 5. There are 13 residues in the CDR3. The CDR3 loop reads CASSSTGSHEQYF. The CDR3 nucleotides are TGTGCCAGCAGTTCGACAGGGTCCCACGAGCAGTACTTC.

This chain joins TRBV9 and TRBJ2-6; TRBD1 might be the D (6 bases). The CDR3 consists of 16 residues. V lost 0 bases and J lost 2, with 9 bases in between. The germline V gene encodes CDR1 SGDLS and CDR2 YYNGEE. The CDR3 DNA reads TGTGCCAGCAGCGTAGTGGGGGCTGCTGGGGCCAACGTCCTGACTTTC. Amino acids: CASSVVGAAGANVLTF.

This clone was seen more than once but under ten times. V usage is TRBV4-1 and J usage is TRBJ1-6, with TRBD1 as a possible D gene (5 bases). The CDR3 totals 16 residues. Germline CDR1 reads MGHRA; CDR2 reads YSYEKL. V was clipped by 4 bases and J by 0 bases, with 10 bases between them. CDR3 sequence (DNA): TGCGCCAGCAGCCGAGGGGAGAGCTCCTATAATTCACCCCTCCACTTT. Translating it yields CASSRGESSYNSPLHF.

The V call is TRBV11-3, the J call TRBJ2-7; 7 nucleotides agree with TRBD1. CDR3 length: 15 residues. Trimming at V came to 3 bases and at J to 3 bases, leaving 8 bases not matched to a gene. From germline, CDR1 is SGHNT and CDR2 YENEEA. The CDR3 sequence: CASSLGQPDLYEQYF. The CDR3 DNA sequence: TGTGCCAGCAGCTTGGGACAGCCTGACCTCTACGAGCAGTACTTC.

This chain links TRBV28 with TRBJ2-7; 7 bases align to TRBD2. This CDR3 contains 16 residues. The germline gives CDR1 MDHEN, CDR2 SYDVKM. V was pared by 3 bases and J by 4 bases, with 12 bases of the junction left unmatched. CDR3 loop: CASSFSPAGRVYEQYF. In nucleotides, the CDR3 is TGTGCCAGCAGTTTCTCCCCGGCAGGGAGGGTATACGAGCAGTACTTC.

The CDR3 here is CASSNNNNNEQFF. In nucleotides, the CDR3 is TGTGCCAGCAGCAACAACAATAATAATGAGCAGTTCTTC. The rearrangement links TRBV7-3 to TRBJ2-1, with no clear D. Germline loops: CDR1 SGHTA, CDR2 FQGTGA. This CDR3 has 13 residues. Trimming pared 5 bases from V and 7 bases from J, leaving 12 bases between.

The chain uses TRBV2 and TRBJ2-7, with D tentatively TRBD1 (6 bases). Germline loops: CDR1 SNHLY, CDR2 FYNNEI. The CDR3 consists of 15 residues. V was shortened by 6 bases and J by 0 bases, with 15 bases between the two germline ends. CDR3 region: CASRGAQGSSYEQYF. For the CDR3, the DNA is TGTGCCAGCAGGGGGGCCCAGGGGTCCTCCTACGAGCAGTACTTC.

This chain joins TRBV9 and TRBJ2-7; 7 nucleotides match TRBD1. The CDR3 runs to 15 residues. In germline, CDR1 is SGDLS, CDR2 YYNGEE. With V trimmed by 4 bases and J by 1 base, 8 bases remained unmatched. CDR3 nucleotides: TGTGCCAGCAGCCCAGACCCGACAGGGTCCTACGAGCAGTACTTC. This gives the protein CASSPDPTGSYEQYF.

The chain combines TRBV30 with TRBJ2-3; 10 bases are a match to TRBD2. The J segment lost 5 bases and the V segment lost 0 bases, leaving 2 bases of the junction unmatched. This CDR3 is built from 14 residues. Per the germline V gene, CDR1 is GTSNPN and CDR2 is SVGIG (reference sequence). CDR3 bases: TGTGCCTGGAGTGTAGCGGGAGGGGAAGATACGCAGTATTTT. It yields the protein CAWSVAGGEDTQYF.